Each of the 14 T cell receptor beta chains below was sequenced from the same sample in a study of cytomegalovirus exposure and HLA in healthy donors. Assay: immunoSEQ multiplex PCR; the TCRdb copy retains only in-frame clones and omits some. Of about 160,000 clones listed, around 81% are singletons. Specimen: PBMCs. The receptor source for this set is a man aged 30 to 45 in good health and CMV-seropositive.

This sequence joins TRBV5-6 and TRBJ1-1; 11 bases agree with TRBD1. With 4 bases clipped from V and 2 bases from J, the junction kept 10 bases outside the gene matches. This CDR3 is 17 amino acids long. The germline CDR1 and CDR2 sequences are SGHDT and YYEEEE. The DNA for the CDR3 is TGTGCCAGCAGCGACCTTGCCGGACAGGGGGCTAACACTGAAGCTTTCTTT. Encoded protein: CASSDLAGQGANTEAFF. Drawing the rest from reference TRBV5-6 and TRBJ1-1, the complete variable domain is DAGVTQSPTHLIKTRGQQVTLRCSPKSGHDTVSWYQQALGQGPQFIFQYYEEEERQRGNFPDRFSGHQFPNYSSELNVNALLLGDSALYLCASSDLAGQGANTEAFFGQGTRLTVV.

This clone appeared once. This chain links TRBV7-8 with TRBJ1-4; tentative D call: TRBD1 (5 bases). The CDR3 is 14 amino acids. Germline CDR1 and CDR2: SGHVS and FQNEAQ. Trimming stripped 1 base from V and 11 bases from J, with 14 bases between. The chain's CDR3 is CASSLEGGVVKLFF. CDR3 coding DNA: TGTGCCAGCAGCTTAGAGGGAGGGGTGGTGAAACTGTTTTTT.

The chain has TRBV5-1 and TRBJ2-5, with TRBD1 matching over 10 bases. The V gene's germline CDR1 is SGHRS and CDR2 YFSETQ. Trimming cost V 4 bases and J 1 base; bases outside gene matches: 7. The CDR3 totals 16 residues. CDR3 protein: CASSRGGTGVQETQYF. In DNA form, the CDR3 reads TGCGCCAGCAGCCGAGGCGGGACAGGGGTCCAAGAGACCCAGTACTTC.

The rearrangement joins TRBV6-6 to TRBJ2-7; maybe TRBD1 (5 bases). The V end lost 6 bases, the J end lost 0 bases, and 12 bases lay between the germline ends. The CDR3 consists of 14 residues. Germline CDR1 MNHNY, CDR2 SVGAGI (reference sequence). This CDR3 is CASRDTGSSYEQYF. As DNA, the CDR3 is TGTGCCAGCAGAGATACAGGTAGCTCCTACGAGCAGTACTTC.

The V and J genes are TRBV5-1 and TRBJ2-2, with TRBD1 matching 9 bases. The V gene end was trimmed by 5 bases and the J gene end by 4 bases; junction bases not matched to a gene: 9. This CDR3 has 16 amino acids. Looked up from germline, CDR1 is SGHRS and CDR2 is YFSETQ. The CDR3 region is CASRIPGQGGTGELFF. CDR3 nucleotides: TGCGCCAGCAGAATACCGGGACAGGGTGGCACCGGGGAGCTGTTTTTT.

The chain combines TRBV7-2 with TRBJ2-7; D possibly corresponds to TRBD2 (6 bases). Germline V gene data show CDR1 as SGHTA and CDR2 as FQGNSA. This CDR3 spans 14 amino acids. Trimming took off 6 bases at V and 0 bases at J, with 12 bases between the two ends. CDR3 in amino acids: CASRHPGSSYEQYF. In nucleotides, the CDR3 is TGTGCCAGCAGGCACCCCGGGAGCTCCTACGAGCAGTACTTC.

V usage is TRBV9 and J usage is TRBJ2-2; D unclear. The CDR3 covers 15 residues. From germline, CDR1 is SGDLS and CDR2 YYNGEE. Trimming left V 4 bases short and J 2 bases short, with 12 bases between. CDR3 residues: CASSPRVTNTGELFF. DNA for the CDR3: TGTGCCAGCAGCCCCCGAGTTACTAACACCGGGGAGCTGTTTTTT.

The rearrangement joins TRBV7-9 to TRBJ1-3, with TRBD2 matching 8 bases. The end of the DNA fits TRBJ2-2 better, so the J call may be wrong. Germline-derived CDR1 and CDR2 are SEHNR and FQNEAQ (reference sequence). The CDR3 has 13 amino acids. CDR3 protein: CASSRGGPGELFF. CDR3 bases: TGTGCCAGCAGCCGCGGGGGGCCCGGGGAGCTGTTTTTT.

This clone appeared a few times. The CDR3 protein is CATSSTGEKLFF. As DNA, the CDR3 is TGTGCCACCAGCAGTACAGGCGAAAAACTGTTTTTT. The chain combines TRBV15 with TRBJ1-4; a possible D gene is TRBD1 (5 bases). There are 12 residues in the CDR3. The V end was cut by 3 bases, the J end by 8 bases, with 7 bases between. In germline, CDR1 is LNHNV, CDR2 YYDKDF (reference sequence).

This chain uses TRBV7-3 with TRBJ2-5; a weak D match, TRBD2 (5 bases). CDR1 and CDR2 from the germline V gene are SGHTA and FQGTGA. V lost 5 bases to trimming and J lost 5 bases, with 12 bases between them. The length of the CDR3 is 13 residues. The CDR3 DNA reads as TGTGCCAGCAGCGAAGTGCCGGGGGAGACCCAGTACTTC. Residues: CASSEVPGETQYF.

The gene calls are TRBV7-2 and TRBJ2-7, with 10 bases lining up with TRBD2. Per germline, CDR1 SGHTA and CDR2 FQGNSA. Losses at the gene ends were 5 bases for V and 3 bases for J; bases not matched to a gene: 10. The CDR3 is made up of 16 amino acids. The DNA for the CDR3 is TGTGCCAGCAGCCCCCCCGGGCTAGCGGGGGACTACGAGCAGTACTTC. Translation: CASSPPGLAGDYEQYF.

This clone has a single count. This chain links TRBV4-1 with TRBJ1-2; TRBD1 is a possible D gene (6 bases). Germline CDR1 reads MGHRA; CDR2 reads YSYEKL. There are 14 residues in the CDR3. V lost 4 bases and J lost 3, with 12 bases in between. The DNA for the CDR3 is TGCGCCAGCAGCCCCCGGGGGGGCCACTATGGCTACACCTTC. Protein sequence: CASSPRGGHYGYTF.

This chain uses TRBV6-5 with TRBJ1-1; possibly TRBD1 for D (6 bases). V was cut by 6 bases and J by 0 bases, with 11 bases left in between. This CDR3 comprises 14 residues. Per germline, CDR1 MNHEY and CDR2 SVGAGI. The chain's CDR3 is CASSPPGVNTEAFF. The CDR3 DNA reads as TGTGCCAGCAGCCCCCCAGGGGTGAACACTGAAGCTTTCTTT.

The CDR3 nucleotides read TGTGCCAGCAGTGGCGGCCAGGGGGATAATTCACCCCTCCACTTT. Translated: CASSGGQGDNSPLHF. The chain uses TRBV6-5 and TRBJ1-6, with 7 bases lining up with TRBD1. CDR3 length equals 15 residues. The V gene end was trimmed by 5 bases and the J gene end by 5 bases; junction bases not matched to a gene: 6. Germline CDR1 is MNHEY and CDR2 is SVGAGI.